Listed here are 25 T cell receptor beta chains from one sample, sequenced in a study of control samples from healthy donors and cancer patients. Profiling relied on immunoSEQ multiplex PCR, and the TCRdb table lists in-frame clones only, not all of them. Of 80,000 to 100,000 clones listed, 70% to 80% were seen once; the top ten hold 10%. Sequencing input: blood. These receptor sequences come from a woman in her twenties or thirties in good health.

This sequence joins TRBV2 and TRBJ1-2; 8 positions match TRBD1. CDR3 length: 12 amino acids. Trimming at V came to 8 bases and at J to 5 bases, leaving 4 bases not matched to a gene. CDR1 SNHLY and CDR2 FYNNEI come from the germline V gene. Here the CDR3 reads CASGQGGYGYTF. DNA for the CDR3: TGTGCCAGCGGACAGGGAGGGTATGGCTACACCTTC.

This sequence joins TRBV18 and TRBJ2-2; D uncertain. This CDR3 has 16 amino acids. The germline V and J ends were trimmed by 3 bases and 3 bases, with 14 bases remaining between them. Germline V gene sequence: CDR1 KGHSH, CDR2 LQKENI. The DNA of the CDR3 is TGTGCCAGCTCACCTGGACCTCCAACAGACACCGGGGAGCTGTTTTTT. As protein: CASSPGPPTDTGELFF.

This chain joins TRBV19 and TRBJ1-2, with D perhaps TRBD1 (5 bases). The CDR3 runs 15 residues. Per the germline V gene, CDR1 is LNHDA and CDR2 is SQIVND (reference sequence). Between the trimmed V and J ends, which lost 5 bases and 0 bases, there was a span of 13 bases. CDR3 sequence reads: CASSPQGPSNYGYTF. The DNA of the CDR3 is TGTGCCAGTAGTCCTCAGGGACCCTCTAACTATGGCTACACCTTC.

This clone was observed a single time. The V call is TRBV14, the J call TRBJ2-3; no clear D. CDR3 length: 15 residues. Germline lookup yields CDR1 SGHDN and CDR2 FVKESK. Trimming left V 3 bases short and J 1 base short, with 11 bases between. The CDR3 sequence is CASSQVRVRTDTQYF. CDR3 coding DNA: TGTGCCAGCAGCCAGGTTAGGGTGCGCACAGATACGCAGTATTTT.

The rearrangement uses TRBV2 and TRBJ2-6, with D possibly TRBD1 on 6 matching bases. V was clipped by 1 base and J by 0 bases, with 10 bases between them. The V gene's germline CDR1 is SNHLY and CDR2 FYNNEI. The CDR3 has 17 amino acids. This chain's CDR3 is CASSEEGTISGANVLTF. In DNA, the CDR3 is TGTGCCAGCAGTGAAGAGGGGACAATCTCTGGGGCCAACGTCCTGACTTTC.

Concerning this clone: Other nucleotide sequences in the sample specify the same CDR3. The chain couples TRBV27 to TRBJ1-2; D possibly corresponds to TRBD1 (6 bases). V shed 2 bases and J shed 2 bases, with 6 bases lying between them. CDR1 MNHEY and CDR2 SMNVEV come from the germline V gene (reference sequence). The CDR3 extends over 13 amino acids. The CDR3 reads CASSLRGNYGYTF. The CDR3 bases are TGTGCCAGCAGTTTAAGGGGGAACTATGGCTACACCTTC.

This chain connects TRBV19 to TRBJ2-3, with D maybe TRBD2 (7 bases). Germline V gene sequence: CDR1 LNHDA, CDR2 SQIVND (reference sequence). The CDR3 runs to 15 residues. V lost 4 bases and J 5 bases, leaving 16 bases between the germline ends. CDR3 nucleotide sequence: TGTGCCAGTAGTACTATTGGACTAGGGGGAGATACGCAGTATTTT. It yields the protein CASSTIGLGGDTQYF.

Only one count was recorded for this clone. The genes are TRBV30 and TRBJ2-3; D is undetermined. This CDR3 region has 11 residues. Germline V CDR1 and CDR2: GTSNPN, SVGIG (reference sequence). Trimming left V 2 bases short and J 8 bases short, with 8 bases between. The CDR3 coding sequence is TGTGCCTGGAGTTTTCCCGGTACGCAGTATTTT. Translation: CAWSFPGTQYF.

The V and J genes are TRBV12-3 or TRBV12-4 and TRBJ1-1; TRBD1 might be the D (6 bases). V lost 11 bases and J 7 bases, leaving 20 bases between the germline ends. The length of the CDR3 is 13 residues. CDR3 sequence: CAATLTGRGEAFF. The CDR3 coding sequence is TGTGCCGCCACACTAACAGGGAGGGGTGAAGCTTTCTTT.

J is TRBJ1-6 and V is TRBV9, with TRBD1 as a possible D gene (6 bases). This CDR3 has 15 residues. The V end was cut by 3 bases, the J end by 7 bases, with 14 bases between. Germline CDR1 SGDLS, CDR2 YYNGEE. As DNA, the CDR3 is TGTGCCAGCAGCGGCCTGGGGCAGGGGAATTCACCCCTCCACTTT. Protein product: CASSGLGQGNSPLHF.

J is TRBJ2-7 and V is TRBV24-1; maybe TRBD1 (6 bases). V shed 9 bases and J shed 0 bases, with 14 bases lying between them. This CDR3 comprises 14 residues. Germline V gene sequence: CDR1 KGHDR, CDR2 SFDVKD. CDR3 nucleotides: TGTGCCACCCGTTGCTACAGGGTCTCCTACGAGCAGTACTTC. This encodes CATRCYRVSYEQYF.

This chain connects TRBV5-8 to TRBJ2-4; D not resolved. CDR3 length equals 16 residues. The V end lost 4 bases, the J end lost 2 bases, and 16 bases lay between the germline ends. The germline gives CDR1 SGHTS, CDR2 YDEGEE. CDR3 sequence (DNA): TGTGCCAGCAGCCTTCGTGCCCACCTTTCCAAAAACATTCAGTACTTC. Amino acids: CASSLRAHLSKNIQYF.

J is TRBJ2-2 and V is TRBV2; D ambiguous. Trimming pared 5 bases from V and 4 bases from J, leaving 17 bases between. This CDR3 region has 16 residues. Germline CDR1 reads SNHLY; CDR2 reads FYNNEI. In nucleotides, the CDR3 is TGTGCCAGCAGTCCCATCATTCCAGTAACCACCGGGGAGCTGTTTTTT. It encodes CASSPIIPVTTGELFF.

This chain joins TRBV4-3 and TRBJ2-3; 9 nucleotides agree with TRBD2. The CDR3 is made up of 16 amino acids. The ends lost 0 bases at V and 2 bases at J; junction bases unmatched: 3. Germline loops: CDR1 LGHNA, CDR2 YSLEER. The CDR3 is CASSQELAGPTDTQYF. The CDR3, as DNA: TGCGCCAGCAGCCAAGAACTAGCGGGCCCCACAGATACGCAGTATTTT.

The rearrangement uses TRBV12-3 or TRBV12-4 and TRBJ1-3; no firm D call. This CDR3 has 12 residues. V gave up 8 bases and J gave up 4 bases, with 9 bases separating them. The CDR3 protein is CASGFPGNTIYF. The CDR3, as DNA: TGTGCCAGCGGCTTCCCGGGAAACACCATATATTTT.

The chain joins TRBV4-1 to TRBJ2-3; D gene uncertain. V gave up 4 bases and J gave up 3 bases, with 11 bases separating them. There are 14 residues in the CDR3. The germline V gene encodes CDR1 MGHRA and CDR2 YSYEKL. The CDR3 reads CASSLLTGTDTQYF. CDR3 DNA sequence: TGCGCCAGCAGCCTCCTGACCGGGACAGATACGCAGTATTTT.

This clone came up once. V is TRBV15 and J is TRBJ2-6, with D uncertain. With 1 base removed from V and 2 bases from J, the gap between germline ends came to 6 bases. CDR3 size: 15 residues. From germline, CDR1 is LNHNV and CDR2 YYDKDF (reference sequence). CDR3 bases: TGTGCCACCAGCAGAGTCGATGCTGGGGCCAACGTCCTGACTTTC. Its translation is CATSRVDAGANVLTF.

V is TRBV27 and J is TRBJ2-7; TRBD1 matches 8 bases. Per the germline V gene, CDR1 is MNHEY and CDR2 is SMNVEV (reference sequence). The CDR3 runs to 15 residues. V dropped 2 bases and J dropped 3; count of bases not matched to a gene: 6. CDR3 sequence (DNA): TGTGCCAGCAGTTTACGGGCAGGGGGCGTCTACGAGCAGTACTTC. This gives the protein CASSLRAGGVYEQYF.

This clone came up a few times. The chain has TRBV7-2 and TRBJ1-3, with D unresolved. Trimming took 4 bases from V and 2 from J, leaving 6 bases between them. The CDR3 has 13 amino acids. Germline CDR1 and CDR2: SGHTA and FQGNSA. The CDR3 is CASSSYAGNTIYF. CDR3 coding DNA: TGTGCCAGCAGCTCTTATGCTGGAAACACCATATATTTT.

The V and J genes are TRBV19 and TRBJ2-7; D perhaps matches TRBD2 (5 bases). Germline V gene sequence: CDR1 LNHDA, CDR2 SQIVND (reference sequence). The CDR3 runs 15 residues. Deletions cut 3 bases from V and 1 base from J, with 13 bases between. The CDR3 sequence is CASSIGLAPSYEQYF. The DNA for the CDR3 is TGTGCCAGTAGTATTGGGCTAGCCCCGTCCTACGAGCAGTACTTC. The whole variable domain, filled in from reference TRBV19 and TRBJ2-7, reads DGGITQSPKYLFRKEGQNVTLSCEQNLNHDAMYWYRQDPGQGLRLIYYSQIVNDFQKGDIAEGYSVSREKKESFPLTVTSAQKNPTAFYLCASSIGLAPSYEQYFGPGTRLTVT.

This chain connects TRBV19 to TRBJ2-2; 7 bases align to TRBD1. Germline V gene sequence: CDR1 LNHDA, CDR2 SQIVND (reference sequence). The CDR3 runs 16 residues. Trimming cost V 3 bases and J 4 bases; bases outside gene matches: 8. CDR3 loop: CASSIVGGASTGELFF. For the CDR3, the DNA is TGTGCCAGTAGTATTGTAGGGGGCGCGAGCACCGGGGAGCTGTTTTTT.

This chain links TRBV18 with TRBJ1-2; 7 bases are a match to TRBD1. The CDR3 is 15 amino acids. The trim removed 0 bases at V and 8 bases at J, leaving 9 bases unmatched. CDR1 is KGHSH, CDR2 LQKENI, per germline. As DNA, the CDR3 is TGTGCCAGCTCACCACCGAGTGAGGGGGCGGACGGCTACACCTTC. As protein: CASSPPSEGADGYTF.

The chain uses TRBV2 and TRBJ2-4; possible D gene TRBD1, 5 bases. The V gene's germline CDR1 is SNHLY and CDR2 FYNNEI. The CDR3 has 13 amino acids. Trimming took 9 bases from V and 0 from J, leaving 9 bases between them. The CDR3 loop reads CASTGLAKNIQYF. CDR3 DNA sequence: TGTGCCAGTACAGGTTTAGCCAAAAACATTCAGTACTTC.

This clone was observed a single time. CDR3 residues: CASSLMGTEAFF. CDR3 sequence (DNA): TGTGCCAGTAGCTTAATGGGCACTGAAGCTTTCTTT. The chain carries TRBV19 and TRBJ1-1; D gene unclear. The CDR3 covers 12 residues. The ends were cut back, 6 bases at V and 4 bases at J, with 9 bases in the middle. Germline V gene data show CDR1 as LNHDA and CDR2 as SQIVND (reference sequence).

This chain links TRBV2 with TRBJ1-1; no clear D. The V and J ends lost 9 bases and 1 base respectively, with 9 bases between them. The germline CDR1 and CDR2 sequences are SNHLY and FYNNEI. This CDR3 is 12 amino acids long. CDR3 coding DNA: TGTGCCAGTCAATGGGGGAACACTGAAGCTTTCTTT. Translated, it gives CASQWGNTEAFF.